A single T cell receptor (beta chain) is shown here with its context. This clonotype was seen many times. Its binding antigen is unknown. Base-call qualities are not available, and no considerably larger clone is one nucleotide away. Instrument on record: Illumina HiSeq 2500. First-strand cDNA was synthesized using Superscript III and a set of TRAV- and TRBV-specific primers, so that both TCRalpha and TCRbeta chains were covered. A roughly 19-cycle PCR with Phusion amplified the TCRs, pairing a constant-region primer with the adapter that was attached to the V primers. The MessageAmp II aRNA Amplification Kit was used to amplify the isolated mRNA, with in vitro transcription run for 15 to 20 hours at 37 degrees C. The Dynabeads mRNA DIRECT Purification Kit was used to isolate the mRNA for TCR sequencing. A second roughly 23-cycle Phusion PCR added indexed Illumina adapters, and products were purified with AMPure XP beads. In the original analysis: Using custom Perl scripts, TCR sequences that encoded the same protein were pooled, out-of-frame sequences were dropped, and the abundance of each clonotype was calculated. The analysis excluded TCR sequences that were supported by just one read. The metrics used to describe the repertoires included Shannon entropy, Gini index, clonality, richness, and the frequency of TCRs shared between repertoires. Through fastp at Q25 and MiXCR, TCRdb rebuilt clones from the public reads, retaining in-frame beta chains. Each CDR3 protein gets just one entry, which takes the most common genes and DNA from the rows behind it. TCRdb's processing, not the authors' own work, is the source of the V and J calls. This sample comprises 95,000 to 100,000 distinct CDR3 sequences, roughly 20% of them detected only once. The top ten constitute roughly 3.9% of the sample.

Trimming costs V 0 bases and J 2 bases, and their ends lie 18 bases apart. Spanning cysteine to phenylalanine, the CDR3 consists of 17 amino acids. The retained sequence is limited to the CDR3, 51 bases, with the frame set at the first base. The germline V gene provides CDR1 SQVTM and CDR2 ANQGSEA. The source of the sample is a study of low-dose radiotherapy and immunotherapy resistance in tumors (dated by TCRdb to between 2021 and 2022). Regarding the study in general: Patients in Cohort 1 were given 0.5 Gy per fraction every 2 weeks, and the prescribed total PTV dose was 6.5 Gy. In Cohort 2, 1 Gy per fraction was delivered every two weeks, for a total of 13 Gy over 26 weeks. Patients were given nivolumab as a 240 mg flat dose every two weeks and ipilimumab at 1 mg/kg every six weeks, with both drugs delivered intravenously. Every two weeks, patients got intravenous cyclophosphamide at 200 mg/m2, given one day ahead of each radiation and immunotherapy administration. Starting on cycle 1 day 1, patients took 300 mg of aspirin by mouth once daily for four cycles. The trial did not randomize participants into treatment groups. Eight patients were included in the translational analysis: three from the first dose cohort and the first five from the second dose cohort.

The time point label on this specimen signifies: after trial treatment. Taken with the paper, the label for treatment or condition translates to: LDRT plus nivolumab, ipilimumab, low-dose cyclophosphamide and aspirin (RACIN trial). The donors took part in RACIN, a single-arm, phase I, dose-escalation trial that combined nivolumab, ipilimumab, aspirin, low-dose cyclophosphamide and low-dose radiotherapy. Patients were eligible if they had advanced solid tumors that were TIL-negative. The source is a male donor with prostate cancer. The V gene is TRBV29-1 and the J gene is TRBJ2-3, with no confident D gene call. Sample: PBMCs, taken after low-dose radiotherapy plus immunotherapy. The CDR3 protein sequence reads: CSVEEQNPSSFTDTQYF. In nucleotide form, the sequence is TGCAGCGTTGAAGAACAGAACCCCTCCTCCTTCACAGATACGCAGTATTTT.